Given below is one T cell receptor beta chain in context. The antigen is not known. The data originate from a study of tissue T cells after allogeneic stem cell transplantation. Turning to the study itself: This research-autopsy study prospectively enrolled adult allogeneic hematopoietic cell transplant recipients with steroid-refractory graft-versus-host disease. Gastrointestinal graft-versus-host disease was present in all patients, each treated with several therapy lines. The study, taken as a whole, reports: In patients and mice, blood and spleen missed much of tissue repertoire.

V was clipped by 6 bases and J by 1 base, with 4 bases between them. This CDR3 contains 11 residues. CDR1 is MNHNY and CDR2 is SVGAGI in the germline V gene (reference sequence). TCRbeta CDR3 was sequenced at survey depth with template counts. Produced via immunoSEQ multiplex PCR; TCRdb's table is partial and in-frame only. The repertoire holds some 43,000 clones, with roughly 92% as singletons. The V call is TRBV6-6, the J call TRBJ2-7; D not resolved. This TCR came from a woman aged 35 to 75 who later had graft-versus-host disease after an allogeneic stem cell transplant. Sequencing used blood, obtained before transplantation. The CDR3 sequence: CASSHSYEQYF. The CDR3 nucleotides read TGTGCCAGCAGCCATTCCTACGAGCAGTACTTC.